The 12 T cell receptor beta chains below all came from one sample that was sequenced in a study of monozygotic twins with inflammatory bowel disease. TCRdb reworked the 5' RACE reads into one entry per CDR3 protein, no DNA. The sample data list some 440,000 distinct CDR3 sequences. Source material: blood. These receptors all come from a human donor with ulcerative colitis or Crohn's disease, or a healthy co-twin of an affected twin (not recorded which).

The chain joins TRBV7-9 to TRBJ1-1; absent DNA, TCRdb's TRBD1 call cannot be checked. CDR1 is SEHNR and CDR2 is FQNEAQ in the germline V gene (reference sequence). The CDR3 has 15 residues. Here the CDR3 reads CASSLVPAGGTEAFF.

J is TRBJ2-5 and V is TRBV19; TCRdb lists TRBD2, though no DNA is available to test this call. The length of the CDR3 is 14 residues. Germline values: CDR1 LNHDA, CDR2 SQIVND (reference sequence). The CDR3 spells CASSIGRGGETQYF.

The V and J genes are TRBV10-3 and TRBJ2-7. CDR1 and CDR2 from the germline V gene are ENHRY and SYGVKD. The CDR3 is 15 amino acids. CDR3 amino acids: CAISESGLGSYEQYF.

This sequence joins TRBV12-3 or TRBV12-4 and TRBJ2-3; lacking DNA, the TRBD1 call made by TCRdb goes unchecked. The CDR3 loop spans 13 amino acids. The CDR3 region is CASSFRGTDTQYF.

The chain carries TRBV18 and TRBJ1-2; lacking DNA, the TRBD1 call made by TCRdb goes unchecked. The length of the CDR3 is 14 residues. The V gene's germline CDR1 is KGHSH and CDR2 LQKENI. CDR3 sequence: CASSPRDRNYGYTF.

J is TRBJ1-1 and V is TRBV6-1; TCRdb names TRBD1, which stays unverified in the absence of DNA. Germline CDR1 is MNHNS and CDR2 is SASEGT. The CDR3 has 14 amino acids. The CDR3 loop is CASSEIGGTAEAFF.

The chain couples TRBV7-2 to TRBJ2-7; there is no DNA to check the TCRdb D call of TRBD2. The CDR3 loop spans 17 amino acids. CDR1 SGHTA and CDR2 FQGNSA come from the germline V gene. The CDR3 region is CASSLERLAGISYEQYF.

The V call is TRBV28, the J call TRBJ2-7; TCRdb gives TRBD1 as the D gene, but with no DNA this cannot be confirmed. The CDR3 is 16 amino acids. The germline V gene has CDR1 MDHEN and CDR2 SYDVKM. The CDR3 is CASTPPGGGFTYEQYF.

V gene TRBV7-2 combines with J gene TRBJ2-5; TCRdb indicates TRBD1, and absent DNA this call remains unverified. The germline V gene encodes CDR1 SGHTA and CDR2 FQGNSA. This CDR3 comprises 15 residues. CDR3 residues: CASREKQGMRETQYF.

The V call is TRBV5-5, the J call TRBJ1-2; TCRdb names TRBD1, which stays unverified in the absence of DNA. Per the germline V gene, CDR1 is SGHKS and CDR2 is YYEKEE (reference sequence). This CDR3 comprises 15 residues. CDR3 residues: CASSPGDSSSYGYTF.

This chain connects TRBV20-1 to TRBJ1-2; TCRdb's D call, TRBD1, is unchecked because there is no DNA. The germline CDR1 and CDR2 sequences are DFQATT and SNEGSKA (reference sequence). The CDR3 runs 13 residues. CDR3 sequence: CSARSGGNYGYTF.

The CDR3: CSARKSGRDTGELFF. The chain links TRBV20-1 to TRBJ2-2; the TCRdb call, TRBD2, lacks DNA for checking. This CDR3 has 15 amino acids. In germline, CDR1 is DFQATT, CDR2 SNEGSKA (reference sequence).